Each of the 28 T cell receptor beta chains below was sequenced from the same sample in a study of tumor-infiltrating lymphocytes in localized non-small cell lung cancer. Repertoires were generated with immunoSEQ multiplex PCR, while TCRdb's copy carries only in-frame clones and drops some. The repertoire includes about 9,200 clones, over 75% of them detected once, and roughly 9.8% sits in the top ten. Sequenced input: uninvolved lung tissue not adjacent to the tumor. The receptors shown here come from a human donor with non-small cell lung cancer.

The rearrangement uses TRBV28 and TRBJ2-7; no reliable D call. The germline CDR1 and CDR2 sequences are MDHEN and SYDVKM. The V end lost 8 bases, the J end lost 5 bases, and 19 bases lay between the germline ends. There are 14 residues in the CDR3. The CDR3 DNA is TGTGCCAGCTATGAGGACGGTTGGTCCCACGAGCAGTACTTC. Its translation: CASYEDGWSHEQYF.

The CDR3 region is CASSLWGDFNTEAFF. Here the CDR3 DNA reads TGTGCCAGCAGTTTATGGGGAGATTTTAACACTGAAGCTTTCTTT. This chain links TRBV28 with TRBJ1-1; D not certain. The V end was cut by 0 bases, the J end by 2 bases, with 10 bases between. The CDR3 spans 15 residues. Germline V gene data show CDR1 as MDHEN and CDR2 as SYDVKM.

This rearrangement joins TRBV27 to TRBJ1-2, with 7 bases fitting TRBD1. This CDR3 has 17 amino acids. Germline V CDR1 and CDR2: MNHEY, SMNVEV (reference sequence). After removal of 2 bases from V and 7 bases from J, the junction contained 16 bases not matched to a gene. CDR3 sequence reads: CASSLSSGGRQGLGYTF. The CDR3 bases are TGTGCCAGCAGTTTAAGTTCGGGGGGGCGACAGGGTCTTGGCTACACCTTC.

The V and J genes are TRBV18 and TRBJ1-5; 9 bases line up with TRBD1. The CDR3 spans 13 residues. After removal of 3 bases from V and 7 bases from J, the junction contained 1 base not matched to a gene. Germline V gene lookup returns CDR1 KGHSH and CDR2 LQKENI. CDR3 nucleotide sequence: TGTGCCAGCTCACCGGACAGGGGACAGCCCCAGCATTTT. Translating it yields CASSPDRGQPQHF.

This chain connects TRBV9 to TRBJ2-7; 8 bases are a match to TRBD1. CDR3 length: 13 amino acids. Germline CDR1 and CDR2: SGDLS and YYNGEE. V shed 2 bases and J 9 bases; nucleotides not matched to a gene: 7. The CDR3 DNA is TGTGCCAGCAGCGTGGACAGGGACAGCGTGCAGTACTTC. Its translation: CASSVDRDSVQYF.

The rearrangement uses TRBV4-2 and TRBJ2-7, with TRBD1 as a possible D gene (5 bases). Trimming removed 1 base from V and 2 bases from J, with 12 bases in between. This CDR3 is 15 amino acids long. The germline V gene has CDR1 LGHNA and CDR2 YNFKEQ. CDR3 in DNA: TGTGCCAGCAGCCAAGCCCCCAGGGATACCTACGAGCAGTACTTC. Protein: CASSQAPRDTYEQYF.

The chain is built from TRBV11-2 and TRBJ2-2, with TRBD2 identical over 9 bases. Germline loops: CDR1 SGHAT, CDR2 FQNNGV. J was trimmed by 4 bases and V by 4 bases; bases with no gene match: 10. CDR3 length: 17 residues. In DNA form, the CDR3 reads TGTGCCAGCAGCTCCCCCCGGGGCGGGAGGGGCACCGGGGAGCTGTTTTTT. This sequence encodes CASSSPRGGRGTGELFF.

This clone appeared a few times. V and J are TRBV19 and TRBJ1-2; 9 nucleotides agree with TRBD1. The V segment lost 9 bases and the J segment 9 bases; nucleotides outside the gene matches: 17. The CDR3 contains 15 residues. The V gene's germline CDR1 is LNHDA and CDR2 SQIVND (reference sequence). The CDR3 region is CASKGTGTGLERYTF. CDR3 bases: TGTGCCAGCAAAGGTACCGGGACAGGGCTCGAGCGCTACACCTTC.

This chain links TRBV15 with TRBJ1-5, with TRBD1 identical over 8 bases. The length of the CDR3 is 14 residues. Germline V gene sequence: CDR1 LNHNV, CDR2 YYDKDF (reference sequence). V shed 3 bases and J 7 bases; nucleotides not matched to a gene: 5. The chain's CDR3 is CATSSRQGRQPQHF. In DNA form, the CDR3 reads TGTGCCACCAGCAGCAGACAGGGGAGGCAGCCCCAGCATTTT.

The rearrangement links TRBV2 to TRBJ1-5, with D possibly matching TRBD1 (5 bases). V dropped 3 bases and J dropped 5 bases, with 14 bases sitting between them. Germline CDR1 and CDR2: SNHLY and FYNNEI. CDR3 length: 15 amino acids. This CDR3 reads CASSERTPGYQPQHF. For the CDR3, the DNA is TGTGCCAGCAGTGAGCGGACCCCAGGGTATCAGCCCCAGCATTTT.

The chain combines TRBV29-1 with TRBJ1-4; 9 bases agree with TRBD1. The CDR3 covers 14 residues. Trimming at V came to 7 bases and at J to 11 bases, leaving 14 bases not matched to a gene. CDR1 SQVTM and CDR2 ANQGSEA come from the germline V gene. The CDR3 DNA is TGCAGCGCCAGGACAGGGGTGACAGGTGGGAAACTGTTTTTT. It encodes CSARTGVTGGKLFF.

This clone was found once. This chain connects TRBV19 to TRBJ2-2; D unresolved. V lost 6 bases, J lost 6 bases, and 11 bases lay in between. The CDR3 contains 13 residues. Germline CDR1 is LNHDA and CDR2 is SQIVND (reference sequence). CDR3 sequence reads: CASRPTGPGELFF. The CDR3 DNA is TGTGCCAGTAGACCGACTGGACCCGGGGAGCTGTTTTTT.

In its sample, this clone was seen a few times. The chain recombines TRBV28 with TRBJ2-3; no clear D. Germline V gene data show CDR1 as MDHEN and CDR2 as SYDVKM. This CDR3 has 15 residues. The V end was cut by 7 bases, the J end by 0 bases, with 14 bases between. CDR3 bases: TGTGCCAGCACCCCACCCATACTGAGCACAGATACGCAGTATTTT. Its protein is CASTPPILSTDTQYF. Full variable domain (missing parts from reference TRBV28 and TRBJ2-3): DVKVTQSSRYLVKRTGEKVFLECVQDMDHENMFWYRQDPGLGLRLIYFSYDVKMKEKGDIPEGYSVSREKKERFSLILESASTNQTSMYLCASTPPILSTDTQYFGPGTRLTVL.

A single count supports this clone. The rearrangement uses TRBV7-2 and TRBJ2-1, with D perhaps given as TRBD1 or TRBD2 (5 bases each). Trimming removed 2 bases at V and 2 bases at J, with 10 bases between. Germline V gene sequence: CDR1 SGHTA, CDR2 FQGNSA. The CDR3 has 15 amino acids. The CDR3 loop is CASSLSRDPYNEQFF. The CDR3 nucleotides read TGTGCCAGCAGCTTAAGCAGGGACCCCTACAATGAGCAGTTCTTC.

A single count supports this clone. The V and J genes are TRBV5-1 and TRBJ2-1, with D maybe TRBD2 (5 bases). Germline CDR1 reads SGHRS; CDR2 reads YFSETQ. The CDR3 spans 11 residues. Deletions cut 4 bases from V and 7 bases from J, with 6 bases between. This CDR3 reads CASSAGNEQFF. The CDR3, as DNA: TGCGCCAGCAGCGCGGGTAATGAGCAGTTCTTC. Filled out from reference TRBV5-1 and TRBJ2-1, the complete variable domain reads KAGVTQTPRYLIKTRGQQVTLSCSPISGHRSVSWYQQTPGQGLQFLFEYFSETQRNKGNFPGRFSGRQFSNSRSEMNVSTLELGDSALYLCASSAGNEQFFGPGTRLTVL.

This rearrangement joins TRBV7-2 to TRBJ2-1, with TRBD2 identical over 8 bases. The ends lost 2 bases at V and 12 bases at J; junction bases unmatched: 9. Germline CDR1 reads SGHTA; CDR2 reads FQGNSA. The CDR3 consists of 14 residues. Here the CDR3 reads CASSLSRPSGLQFF. CDR3 nucleotide sequence: TGTGCCAGCAGCTTAAGTAGACCTAGCGGGTTGCAGTTCTTC.

The chain couples TRBV7-2 to TRBJ2-1, with TRBD2 matching over 15 bases. The germline V gene encodes CDR1 SGHTA and CDR2 FQGNSA. This CDR3 comprises 16 residues. V lost 4 bases to trimming and J lost 8 bases; unmatched junction nucleotides: 6. The CDR3 nucleotides read TGTGCCAGCAGCTCCCGGGGACTAGCGGGAGGACATGAGCAGTTCTTC. As protein: CASSSRGLAGGHEQFF.

There are a few counts of this clone. This chain connects TRBV15 to TRBJ2-6; 11 bases align to TRBD1. The CDR3 extends over 16 amino acids. Germline CDR1 LNHNV, CDR2 YYDKDF (reference sequence). The trim removed 7 bases at V and 0 bases at J, leaving 2 bases unmatched. The CDR3 sequence: CATKGTGGSGANVLTF. CDR3 coding DNA: TGTGCCACCAAAGGGACAGGGGGCTCTGGGGCCAACGTCCTGACTTTC.

This clone was seen just once. The CDR3 is CASSEERATNSNQPQHF. The CDR3 bases are TGTGCCAGCAGTGAAGAAAGGGCAACAAATAGCAATCAGCCCCAGCATTTT. The rearrangement links TRBV6-1 to TRBJ1-5, with no clear D. V lost 1 base, J lost 0 bases, and 13 bases lay in between. This CDR3 is 17 amino acids long. Germline assignment: CDR1 MNHNS and CDR2 SASEGT.

This chain joins TRBV27 and TRBJ1-2; 8 bases line up with TRBD1. Germline V gives CDR1 MNHEY, CDR2 SMNVEV (reference sequence). This CDR3 region has 15 residues. J gave up 7 bases and V 0 bases, and 7 bases lay outside the gene matches. CDR3 region: CASSLSDRGSSGYTF. Written as DNA, the CDR3 is TGTGCCAGCAGTTTATCAGACAGGGGCAGCAGTGGCTACACCTTC.

The chain employs TRBV7-9 and TRBJ1-4; D perhaps matches TRBD1 (6 bases). V shed 1 base and J shed 1 base, with 10 bases lying between them. Germline values: CDR1 SEHNR, CDR2 FQNEAQ (reference sequence). The CDR3 sequence is 16 residues long. The DNA of the CDR3 is TGTGCCAGCAGCTTAGGGCAGGGGAGAACTAATGAAAAACTGTTTTTT. Its translation: CASSLGQGRTNEKLFF.

The V call is TRBV6-1, the J call TRBJ2-3, with D unresolved. Trimming shortened V by 4 bases and J by 2 bases, and 16 bases separated the two germline ends. Germline values: CDR1 MNHNS, CDR2 SASEGT. The CDR3 is made up of 16 amino acids. The CDR3 loop reads CASSGGRIKATDTQYF. The CDR3, as DNA: TGTGCCAGCAGTGGAGGACGGATCAAAGCCACAGATACGCAGTATTTT.

CDR3 sequence reads: CASSSGALQGGYTF. CDR3 bases: TGCGCCAGCAGCTCGGGGGCCTTGCAGGGTGGCTACACCTTC. The chain joins TRBV5-1 to TRBJ1-2; the D gene is possibly TRBD1 (6 bases). The V end was cut by 3 bases, the J end by 7 bases, with 16 bases between. Germline-derived CDR1 and CDR2 are SGHRS and YFSETQ. The CDR3 is 14 amino acids.

This clone occurred a few times. The rearrangement links TRBV27 to TRBJ1-5, with D uncertain. The CDR3 is made up of 15 amino acids. The V end lost 7 bases, the J end lost 1 base, and 14 bases lay between the germline ends. The germline gives CDR1 MNHEY, CDR2 SMNVEV (reference sequence). The CDR3, as DNA: TGTGCCAGCAAACTTGAGGTGAGGAGCAATCAGCCCCAGCATTTT. Translating it yields CASKLEVRSNQPQHF.

The CDR3 coding sequence is TGTGCCAGCAGTTTAATCGGTCTGTGGGGGGGCTCCTACAATGAGCAGTTCTTC. Its translation is CASSLIGLWGGSYNEQFF. V usage is TRBV27 and J usage is TRBJ2-1, with 7 bases identical to TRBD2. V gave up 2 bases and J gave up 0 bases; unmatched junction bases: 10. CDR3 length equals 18 residues. The germline V gene has CDR1 MNHEY and CDR2 SMNVEV (reference sequence).

This rearrangement joins TRBV28 to TRBJ2-3; 12 bases line up with TRBD2. The length of the CDR3 is 15 residues. Per the germline V gene, CDR1 is MDHEN and CDR2 is SYDVKM. Trimming removed 5 bases from V and 6 bases from J; junction bases left unmatched: 6. The CDR3 bases are TGTGCCAGCAGTCGGCCCCTAGCGGGAGGGGATACGCAGTATTTT. This translates into CASSRPLAGGDTQYF.

The chain is built from TRBV7-9 and TRBJ2-7; D remains ambiguous. The ends were cut back, 1 base at V and 5 bases at J, with 15 bases in the middle. Per the germline V gene, CDR1 is SEHNR and CDR2 is FQNEAQ (reference sequence). The CDR3 totals 15 residues. CDR3 nucleotides: TGTGCCAGCAGCTTAGTAACGAGTGGGTCCCACGAGCAGTACTTC. Translating it yields CASSLVTSGSHEQYF. Full variable domain (rest looked up from reference TRBV7-9 and TRBJ2-7): DTGVSQNPRHKITKRGQNVTFRCDPISEHNRLYWYRQTLGQGPEFLTYFQNEAQLEKSRLLSDRFSAERPKGSFSTLEIQRTEQGDSAMYLCASSLVTSGSHEQYFGPGTRLTVT.

V usage is TRBV6-4 and J usage is TRBJ2-5; the D call may be TRBD1 or TRBD2 (5 bases each). Per the germline V gene, CDR1 is MRHNA and CDR2 is SNTAGT. The CDR3 runs 13 residues. Trimming pared 10 bases from V and 4 bases from J, leaving 16 bases between. The CDR3 protein is CATSLGVGETQYF. DNA of the CDR3: TGTGCCACTTCCTTGGGGGTAGGAGAGACCCAGTACTTC.